This T cell receptor beta chain was documented in a study of shared clonotypes between healthy human individuals. CDR3 length: 13 residues. Trimming took 5 bases from V and 5 from J, leaving 11 bases between them. The germline CDR1 and CDR2 sequences are SGHNT and YENEEA. Overall study results and limits: Naive CD4 clonotype sharing across a few donors was about 5.3%.

The naive CD8 fraction comprised CD45RO-negative cells positively selected for CCR7 and excluded terminally differentiated effector memory CD45RA+ cells. It was around 220 ng DNA, about 30,000 T cell genomes, that sorted-subset replicate PCRs used. TCRdb's table, derived via immunoSEQ multiplex PCR, lists solely in-frame clones and lacks some. In the table there are about 580,000 clones, roughly 98% of which are singletons. As concerns this clone: Its antigen is as yet unknown.

Sequenced input: naive CD8+ T cells sorted from blood. The TCR sequence derives from a man aged 30 to 45 in good health. The rearrangement uses TRBV11-3 and TRBJ2-3; a possible D gene is TRBD1 (5 bases). The CDR3 spells CASSVLGQDTQYF. Written as DNA, the CDR3 is TGTGCCAGCAGCGTTTTAGGACAAGATACGCAGTATTTT.